One sample yielded the 19 T cell receptor beta chains listed below, sequenced in a study of blood T cell repertoires in COVID-19. TCRdb's table, derived via immunoSEQ multiplex PCR, lists solely in-frame clones and lacks some. This table holds about 670,000 clones, 85% to 90% found once. The sample was peripheral blood. Every receptor here comes from a woman aged 18-29 years with acute or convalescent COVID-19.

The rearrangement joins TRBV27 to TRBJ1-1; no reliable D call. This CDR3 spans 16 amino acids. Looked up from germline, CDR1 is MNHEY and CDR2 is SMNVEV (reference sequence). V lost 1 base to trimming and J lost 5 bases, with 17 bases between them. Here the CDR3 reads CASSLFFRRRETEAFF. The CDR3 coding sequence is TGTGCCAGCAGTTTATTCTTTCGGCGTCGGGAGACTGAAGCTTTCTTT.

The genes are TRBV2 and TRBJ1-2; 7 nucleotides agree with TRBD1. CDR3 length: 14 amino acids. V lost 5 bases, J lost 8 bases, and 11 bases stayed unmatched. CDR1 is SNHLY and CDR2 is FYNNEI in the germline V gene. The CDR3, as DNA: TGTGCCAGCAGTTCCGACAGGGTAAATGGGGGCTACACCTTC. Its protein is CASSSDRVNGGYTF.

This clone was seen a few times. The chain links TRBV9 to TRBJ1-1; TRBD1 matches 7 bases. J gave up 1 base and V 0 bases, and 3 bases lay outside the gene matches. CDR3 length equals 15 residues. From germline, CDR1 is SGDLS and CDR2 YYNGEE. This CDR3 reads CASSVGGQRNTEAFF. DNA for the CDR3: TGTGCCAGCAGCGTAGGGGGACAGAGGAACACTGAAGCTTTCTTT.

Remarks on this clone: Additional DNA sequences in this sample encode the identical CDR3. J is TRBJ1-1 and V is TRBV27; 8 bases match TRBD1. Germline trimming cut 6 bases from V and 4 bases from J; bases unmatched to any gene: 7. CDR3 size: 14 residues. The V gene's germline CDR1 is MNHEY and CDR2 SMNVEV (reference sequence). The CDR3 reads CASSRDRGGTEAFF. In nucleotides, the CDR3 is TGTGCCAGCAGCCGAGACAGGGGAGGCACTGAAGCTTTCTTT.

The V and J genes are TRBV2 and TRBJ1-1, with D possibly being TRBD1 (5 bases). The germline V gene has CDR1 SNHLY and CDR2 FYNNEI. The CDR3 is 15 amino acids. V shed 4 bases and J shed 3 bases, with 15 bases lying between them. This CDR3 is CASSGDGAGHTEAFF. CDR3 in DNA: TGTGCCAGCAGTGGGGACGGCGCGGGACACACTGAAGCTTTCTTT.

This rearrangement joins TRBV4-1 to TRBJ1-4; maybe TRBD1 (5 bases). CDR1 is MGHRA, CDR2 YSYEKL, per germline. This CDR3 has 15 residues. V lost 4 bases and J lost 5, with 14 bases in between. The CDR3 loop reads CASSRLGEGNEKLFF. The CDR3 DNA reads as TGCGCCAGCAGCCGTCTCGGGGAGGGGAATGAAAAACTGTTTTTT.

The chain carries TRBV7-9 and TRBJ2-7; TRBD2 might be the D (6 bases). Looked up from germline, CDR1 is SEHNR and CDR2 is FQNEAQ (reference sequence). The germline V and J ends were trimmed by 2 bases and 0 bases, with 11 bases remaining between them. This CDR3 has 15 residues. The CDR3 loop is CASSLPAEGSYEQYF. DNA of the CDR3: TGTGCCAGCAGCTTACCTGCGGAGGGCTCCTACGAGCAGTACTTC.

The J gene is TRBJ1-1, the V gene TRBV5-1; D remains ambiguous. The V gene's germline CDR1 is SGHRS and CDR2 YFSETQ. Trimming left V 1 base short and J 1 base short, with 5 bases between. This CDR3 region has 13 residues. In nucleotides, the CDR3 is TGCGCCAGCAGCTTGTGGCCGAACACTGAAGCTTTCTTT. Translated, it gives CASSLWPNTEAFF.

The rearrangement uses TRBV14 and TRBJ1-4; TRBD1 matches 7 bases. The CDR3 has 16 amino acids. V was clipped by 3 bases and J by 3 bases; unmatched bases: 7. The germline gives CDR1 SGHDN, CDR2 FVKESK. The CDR3, as DNA: TGTGCCAGCAGCCAGGGAACAGGGGTTGCTAATGAAAAACTGTTTTTT. Translation: CASSQGTGVANEKLFF.

The rearrangement uses TRBV7-2 and TRBJ2-3; 9 bases map to TRBD2. The length of the CDR3 is 19 residues. Germline CDR1 reads SGHTA; CDR2 reads FQGNSA. V was clipped by 1 base and J by 1 base; unmatched bases: 12. CDR3 region: CASSLVGTSLAGRTDTQYF. DNA of the CDR3: TGTGCCAGCAGCTTAGTCGGTACCTCTCTAGCGGGACGCACAGATACGCAGTATTTT.

This chain connects TRBV10-3 to TRBJ1-2; D is ambiguous. Trimming removed 3 bases at V and 8 bases at J, with 16 bases between. The CDR3 loop spans 14 amino acids. The germline V gene has CDR1 ENHRY and CDR2 SYGVKD. In DNA form, the CDR3 reads TGTGCCATCAGTGACGATCCAGGCCCGGGGGGCTACACCTTC. This translates into CAISDDPGPGGYTF.

The CDR3 protein is CASSDDSGRGNSPLHF. CDR3 bases: TGTGCCAGCAGTGATGACTCTGGGAGGGGTAATTCACCCCTCCACTTT. This chain connects TRBV2 to TRBJ1-6; weak D call: TRBD1 (5 bases). Germline V gene lookup returns CDR1 SNHLY and CDR2 FYNNEI. Trimming cost V 3 bases and J 6 bases, with 15 bases left between them. The CDR3 is 16 amino acids.

The chain joins TRBV6-5 to TRBJ1-6; TRBD1 is a possible D gene (5 bases). CDR3 length: 15 residues. V was shortened by 6 bases and J by 8 bases, with 17 bases between the two germline ends. CDR1 and CDR2 from the germline V gene are MNHEY and SVGAGI. Here the CDR3 DNA reads TGTGCCAGCAGGCCCGACAGAGGTGCTCATTCACCCCTCCACTTT. It yields the protein CASRPDRGAHSPLHF.

V usage is TRBV6-5 and J usage is TRBJ1-1; 9 bases match TRBD1. Germline lookup yields CDR1 MNHEY and CDR2 SVGAGI. V gave up 6 bases and J gave up 4 bases; unmatched junction bases: 9. The CDR3 totals 15 residues. For the CDR3, the DNA is TGTGCCAGCAGCTCCGGACAGGGGAGGTCCACTGAAGCTTTCTTT. Translating it yields CASSSGQGRSTEAFF.

The genes are TRBV2 and TRBJ1-2; TRBD1 matches at 8 bases. Per the germline V gene, CDR1 is SNHLY and CDR2 is FYNNEI. With 6 bases clipped from V and 6 bases from J, the junction kept 9 bases outside the gene matches. The CDR3 is made up of 14 amino acids. The CDR3 sequence: CASSITGGKDGYTF. For the CDR3, the DNA is TGTGCCAGCAGCATTACAGGGGGGAAGGATGGCTACACCTTC.

The genes are TRBV5-6 and TRBJ2-5; D ambiguous. Germline V gives CDR1 SGHDT, CDR2 YYEEEE. This CDR3 has 13 residues. Between the trimmed V and J ends, which lost 4 bases and 7 bases, there was a span of 14 bases. CDR3 DNA: TGTGCCAGCAGCCCTAGACCCCTAGGGACCCAGTACTTC. Translated, it gives CASSPRPLGTQYF.

About this clone: Within the sample, other DNA sequences also encode this same CDR3. The chain couples TRBV7-2 to TRBJ2-5; no reliable D call. Germline V gives CDR1 SGHTA, CDR2 FQGNSA. The CDR3 sequence is 11 residues long. V lost 5 bases, J lost 5 bases, and 6 bases lay in between. Here the CDR3 reads CASSPLETQYF. The CDR3 nucleotides are TGTGCCAGCAGCCCTCTGGAGACCCAGTACTTC.

V usage is TRBV19 and J usage is TRBJ2-2, with 8 positions matching TRBD1. This CDR3 comprises 17 residues. Germline V gives CDR1 LNHDA, CDR2 SQIVND (reference sequence). V lost 7 bases to trimming and J lost 1 base; unmatched junction nucleotides: 11. CDR3 region: CASTPRRDRLNTGELFF. Written as DNA, the CDR3 is TGTGCCAGTACTCCACGGCGGGACAGGCTGAACACCGGGGAGCTGTTTTTT. The whole variable domain, filled in from reference TRBV19 and TRBJ2-2, reads DGGITQSPKYLFRKEGQNVTLSCEQNLNHDAMYWYRQDPGQGLRLIYYSQIVNDFQKGDIAEGYSVSREKKESFPLTVTSAQKNPTAFYLCASTPRRDRLNTGELFFGEGSRLTVL.

In its sample, this clone was seen once. The chain recombines TRBV2 with TRBJ2-5; 13 nucleotides align to TRBD2. Germline CDR1 reads SNHLY; CDR2 reads FYNNEI. The length of the CDR3 is 16 residues. J lost 5 bases, V lost 5 bases, and 8 bases had no gene match. The CDR3 here is CASSPGTSGAWETQYF. The CDR3 DNA reads TGTGCCAGCAGTCCCGGGACTAGCGGGGCATGGGAGACCCAGTACTTC.